This T cell receptor beta chain came from a study of patients and donors after allogeneic stem cell transplantation. TCRdb ran MiXCR on the RT-PCR reads and lists one entry per CDR3 protein. The sample records 80,000 to 90,000 distinct CDR3 sequences, 48% being singletons. This CDR3 contains 14 residues. Per germline, CDR1 MDHEN and CDR2 SYDVKM. The V and J ends lost 5 bases and 7 bases respectively, with 15 bases between them. The genes are TRBV28 and TRBJ2-4; TRBD1 is a possible D gene (7 bases). The receptor's source is a human donor who was either an allogeneic HSCT recipient or a stem cell or donor lymphocyte infusion donor (not recorded which). It is not recorded whose cells these are; they may come from a transplant donor. Sequencing was carried out using blood, either unsorted or a sorted T cell fraction (not recorded which). In DNA form, the CDR3 reads TGTGCCAGCAGTCCGCAGGGGGAGGTTAACATTCAGTACTTC. Translation gives CASSPQGEVNIQYF.